This T cell receptor (beta chain) was identified in a study of radiation and T cells in renal cell carcinoma. Study findings and constraints: No pretreatment tumor biopsies were available for baseline clonotypes. In blood, top tumor clones expanded by 2 weeks, shrinking by 4.

Trimming removed 6 bases at V and 11 bases at J, with 13 bases between. The V gene's germline CDR1 is MNHEY and CDR2 SVGAGI. The CDR3 is 11 amino acids. As regards this clone: Its cognate antigen is unknown.

Time point denoted: blood 2 weeks post-SBRT. The treatment: 15 Gy SBRT to primary tumor, nephrectomy 4 weeks later. Serial blood draws occurred at baseline and 2 and 4 weeks post-SBRT. Assay used: immunoSEQ multiplex PCR; TCRdb lists only in-frame clones, some missing. The data show some 120,000 clones, roughly four fifths seen once. This rearrangement joins TRBV6-5 to TRBJ1-1, with a weak D call TRBD1 (6 bases). This receptor was obtained from an older woman with renal cell carcinoma. The sample consisted of blood, taken from a patient whose treatment included radiotherapy and nephrectomy. The CDR3 protein is CASRTGIIAFF. In DNA form, the CDR3 reads TGTGCCAGCAGAACAGGGATAATTGCTTTCTTT.